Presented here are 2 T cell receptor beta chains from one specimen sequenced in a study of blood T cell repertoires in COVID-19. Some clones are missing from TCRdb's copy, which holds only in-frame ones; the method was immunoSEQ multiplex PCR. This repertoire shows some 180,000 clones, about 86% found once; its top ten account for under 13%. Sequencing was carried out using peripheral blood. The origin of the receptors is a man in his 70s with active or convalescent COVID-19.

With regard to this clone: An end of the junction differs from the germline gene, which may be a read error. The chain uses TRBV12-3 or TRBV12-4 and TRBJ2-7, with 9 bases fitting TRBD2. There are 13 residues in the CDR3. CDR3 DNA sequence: TGTGCCAGCAGTTTAAGGGCCGGGACTAGCACCAACTTC. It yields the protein CASSLRAGTSTNF.

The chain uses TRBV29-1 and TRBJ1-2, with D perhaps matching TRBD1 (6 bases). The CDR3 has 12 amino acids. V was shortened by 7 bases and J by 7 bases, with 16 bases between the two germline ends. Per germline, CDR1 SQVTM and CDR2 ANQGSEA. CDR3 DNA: TGCAGCGCCACAACCCTAGGGGGTGGCTACACCTTC. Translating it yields CSATTLGGGYTF.